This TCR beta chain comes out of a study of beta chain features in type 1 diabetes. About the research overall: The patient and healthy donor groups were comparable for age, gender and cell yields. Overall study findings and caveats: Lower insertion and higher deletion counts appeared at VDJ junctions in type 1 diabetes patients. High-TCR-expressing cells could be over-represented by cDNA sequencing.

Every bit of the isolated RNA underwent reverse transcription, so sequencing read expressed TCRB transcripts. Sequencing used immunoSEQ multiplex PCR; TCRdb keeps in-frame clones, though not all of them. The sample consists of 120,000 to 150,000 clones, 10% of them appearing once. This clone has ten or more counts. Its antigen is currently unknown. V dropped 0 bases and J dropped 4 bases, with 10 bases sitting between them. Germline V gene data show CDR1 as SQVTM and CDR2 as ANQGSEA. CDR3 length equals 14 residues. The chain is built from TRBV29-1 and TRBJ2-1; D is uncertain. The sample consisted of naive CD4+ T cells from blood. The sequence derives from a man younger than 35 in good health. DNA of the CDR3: TGCAGCGTTGAAGATCGGCCGGGTTACAATGAGCAGTTCTTC. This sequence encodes CSVEDRPGYNEQFF.